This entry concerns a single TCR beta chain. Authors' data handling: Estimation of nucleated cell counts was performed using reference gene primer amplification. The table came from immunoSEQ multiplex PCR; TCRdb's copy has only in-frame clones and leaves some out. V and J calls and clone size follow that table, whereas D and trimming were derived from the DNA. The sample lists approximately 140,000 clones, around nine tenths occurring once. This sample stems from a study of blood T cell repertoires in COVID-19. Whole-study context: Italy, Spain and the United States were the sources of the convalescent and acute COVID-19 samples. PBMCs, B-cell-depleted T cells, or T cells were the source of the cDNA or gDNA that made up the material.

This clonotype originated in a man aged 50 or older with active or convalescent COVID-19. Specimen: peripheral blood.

CDR3 sequence (DNA): TGTGCCAGCAGGCTTAGCGGGAGGGCCCTGGAGACCCAGTACTTC. Its translation: CASRLSGRALETQYF. The genes are TRBV6-5 and TRBJ2-5; TRBD2 matches 11 bases. There are 15 residues in the CDR3. The J segment lost 5 bases and the V segment lost 6 bases, leaving 8 bases of the junction unmatched. CDR1 and CDR2 (germline): MNHEY, SVGAGI.